A single sample gave rise to the 19 T cell receptor beta chains below, sequenced in a study of cytomegalovirus exposure and HLA in healthy donors. Assay: immunoSEQ multiplex PCR; the TCRdb copy retains only in-frame clones and omits some. Of under 150,000 clones listed, roughly 90% were seen once; the top ten hold 6% to 7%. The source material was PBMCs. All receptors come from a woman under 30 in good health and CMV-seropositive.

The table lists this clone with a count of one. For the CDR3, the DNA is TGCGCCAGCAGCCGGGGACTAGCGGGGGGGTTAGGAACCGGGGAGCTGTTTTTT. Its translation: CASSRGLAGGLGTGELFF. The chain recombines TRBV4-1 with TRBJ2-2; TRBD2 aligns across 16 bases. The germline gives CDR1 MGHRA, CDR2 YSYEKL. J lost 5 bases, V lost 4 bases, and 7 bases had no gene match. This CDR3 is built from 18 residues.

J is TRBJ1-5 and V is TRBV9; the match to TRBD1 covers 7 bases. Per germline, CDR1 SGDLS and CDR2 YYNGEE. V gave up 0 bases and J gave up 5 bases; unmatched junction bases: 17. The CDR3 covers 19 residues. CDR3 nucleotides: TGTGCCAGCAGCGTAGAACGACAGGGAGGTAGTGTGCGCGATCAGCCCCAGCATTTT. Protein sequence: CASSVERQGGSVRDQPQHF.

This chain uses TRBV7-9 with TRBJ1-2; 8 nucleotides match TRBD1. The CDR3 loop spans 13 amino acids. Germline loops: CDR1 SEHNR, CDR2 FQNEAQ (reference sequence). Trimming at V came to 6 bases and at J to 8 bases, leaving 8 bases not matched to a gene. This CDR3 is CASSSTGGGGYTF. The DNA of the CDR3 is TGTGCCAGCAGTTCAACAGGGGGTGGGGGCTACACCTTC.

CDR3 DNA sequence: TGTGCCAGCAGTTTACCCCTTCGAGGTTTTCGCGGAGCGAGACTATATAGCAATCAGCCCCAGCATTTT. The encoded protein is CASSLPLRGFRGARLYSNQPQHF. This rearrangement joins TRBV28 to TRBJ1-5; D gene unclear. The V gene lost 2 bases and the J gene lost 0 bases, with 32 bases spanning the gap. The CDR3 is made up of 23 amino acids. Germline CDR1 MDHEN, CDR2 SYDVKM.

This chain joins TRBV30 and TRBJ2-5, with D maybe TRBD2 (6 bases). The V gene lost 3 bases and the J gene lost 3 bases, with 11 bases spanning the gap. Per the germline V gene, CDR1 is GTSNPN and CDR2 is SVGIG (reference sequence). The length of the CDR3 is 13 residues. The CDR3 region has the DNA TGTGCCTGGAGCCCGACTAGTAAAGAGACCCAGTACTTC. Its protein product is CAWSPTSKETQYF.

This sequence joins TRBV2 and TRBJ1-2; D may be TRBD1 (5 bases). Germline V CDR1 and CDR2: SNHLY, FYNNEI. The CDR3 runs 13 residues. V was pared by 10 bases and J by 10 bases, with 22 bases between. The CDR3 reads CANQPQRGRTYTF. The DNA for the CDR3 is TGTGCCAACCAACCCCAGCGGGGGAGAACCTACACCTTC.

The chain uses TRBV6-6 and TRBJ2-1; possible D gene TRBD1, 6 bases. The length of the CDR3 is 13 residues. Per the germline V gene, CDR1 is MNHNY and CDR2 is SVGAGI (reference sequence). Between the trimmed V and J ends, which lost 5 bases and 4 bases, there was a span of 9 bases. CDR3 residues: CASSPDRYNEQFF. For the CDR3, the DNA is TGTGCCAGCAGTCCGGACAGATACAATGAGCAGTTCTTC.

The rearrangement links TRBV7-9 to TRBJ2-7; TRBD1 aligns across 12 bases. Germline trimming cut 1 base from V and 7 bases from J; bases unmatched to any gene: 5. The CDR3 is 15 amino acids. Germline V gene lookup returns CDR1 SEHNR and CDR2 FQNEAQ (reference sequence). CDR3 sequence: CASSLVGTGGREQYF. CDR3 in DNA: TGTGCCAGCAGCTTAGTTGGGACAGGGGGCAGAGAGCAGTACTTC.

The chain carries TRBV19 and TRBJ1-6; 10 bases are shared with TRBD1. The V segment lost 4 bases and the J segment 7 bases; nucleotides outside the gene matches: 1. Germline CDR1 reads LNHDA; CDR2 reads SQIVND (reference sequence). The CDR3 covers 14 residues. Here the CDR3 reads CASSTGQGNSPLHF. CDR3 DNA: TGTGCCAGTAGTACGGGACAGGGGAATTCACCCCTCCACTTT.

The V gene is TRBV5-4, the J gene TRBJ2-1; 8 positions match TRBD2. V trimming: 4 bases; J trimming: 0 bases; junction bases outside the gene matches: 3. In germline, CDR1 is SGHNT, CDR2 YYREEE (reference sequence). The CDR3 has 15 amino acids. For the CDR3, the DNA is TGTGCCAGCAGCGTGAGCGGGGGCTCCTACAATGAGCAGTTCTTC. The encoded protein is CASSVSGGSYNEQFF.

The chain combines TRBV10-3 with TRBJ1-3; maybe TRBD1 (6 bases). The germline V gene has CDR1 ENHRY and CDR2 SYGVKD. V lost 3 bases and J 5 bases, leaving 14 bases between the germline ends. The CDR3 covers 15 residues. CDR3 protein: CAISDPGQNRNTIYF. The CDR3 coding sequence is TGTGCCATCAGTGATCCGGGACAAAATCGAAACACCATATATTTT.

In regard to this clone: This CDR3 is also generated by other DNA sequences in the sample. The genes are TRBV6-5 and TRBJ1-1; the D gene is possibly TRBD1 (6 bases). Trimming removed 6 bases from V and 4 bases from J, with 12 bases in between. This CDR3 is 13 amino acids long. Germline V gene data show CDR1 as MNHEY and CDR2 as SVGAGI. In DNA, the CDR3 is TGTGCCAGCAGCAAACAGGGAAGCACTGAAGCTTTCTTT. Translation gives CASSKQGSTEAFF.

The chain is built from TRBV7-8 and TRBJ1-2, with 7 bases identical to TRBD1. Per the germline V gene, CDR1 is SGHVS and CDR2 is FQNEAQ. Trimming removed 5 bases from V and 6 bases from J; junction bases left unmatched: 9. CDR3 length equals 14 residues. Here the CDR3 reads CASSHGTAVNGYTF. The CDR3 DNA sequence: TGTGCCAGCAGCCATGGGACAGCCGTAAATGGCTACACCTTC.

The rearrangement joins TRBV5-4 to TRBJ2-3; a weak D match, TRBD2 (7 bases). Trimming removed 4 bases at V and 6 bases at J, with 21 bases between. Per germline, CDR1 SGHNT and CDR2 YYREEE (reference sequence). This CDR3 is built from 16 residues. The CDR3 DNA reads as TGTGCCAGCAGCACAGCGGGCCGACGGGGGGCGGATACGCAGTATTTT. Encoded protein: CASSTAGRRGADTQYF.

The rearrangement joins TRBV29-1 to TRBJ2-5, with 9 bases fitting TRBD1. Matching the DNA end better, TRBJ2-7 makes the J call doubtful. Germline-derived CDR1 and CDR2 are SQVTM and ANQGSEA. The CDR3 totals 13 residues. The CDR3 DNA follows: TGCAGCGTTGTCACGGGACAGGGAGACGAGCAGTACTTC. Its protein product is CSVVTGQGDEQYF.

This clone has a handful of counts. The CDR3 region has the DNA TGTGCCAGCTCCCCCGGGGGTCGAGTGCAGTTCTTC. It encodes CASSPGGRVQFF. The J gene is TRBJ2-1, the V gene TRBV28, with D tentatively TRBD2 (6 bases). V was trimmed by 8 bases and J by 12 bases, leaving 17 bases between them. There are 12 residues in the CDR3. Per germline, CDR1 MDHEN and CDR2 SYDVKM.

This chain connects TRBV5-4 to TRBJ2-7; TRBD1 agrees at 8 bases. The CDR3 runs to 17 residues. Germline V gives CDR1 SGHNT, CDR2 YYREEE (reference sequence). The V gene end was trimmed by 4 bases and the J gene end by 4 bases; junction bases not matched to a gene: 16. The CDR3 DNA follows: TGTGCCAGCAGCGGTGATTCCGGGGCAGGGGGCGTATACGAGCAGTACTTC. It codes for CASSGDSGAGGVYEQYF.

This clone is a singleton in its sample. A junction end diverges from the germline sequence, so it may reflect a read error. The chain couples TRBV5-5 to TRBJ2-7, with 7 bases fitting TRBD1. The CDR3 contains 15 residues. Germline V gives CDR1 SGHKS, CDR2 YYEKEE (reference sequence). The CDR3 sequence: CASRRNRGNSDEQYF. DNA of the CDR3: TGTGCCAGCAGAAGAAACAGGGGTAACTCCGACGAGCAGTACTTC.

The rearrangement uses TRBV5-6 and TRBJ2-7; TRBD2 might be the D (6 bases). There are 13 residues in the CDR3. The germline V gene encodes CDR1 SGHDT and CDR2 YYEEEE. Trimming took off 3 bases at V and 1 base at J, with 8 bases between the two ends. CDR3 sequence reads: CASSWDLSYEQYF. CDR3 bases: TGTGCCAGCAGCTGGGACTTGTCCTACGAGCAGTACTTC. Full variable domain (rest looked up from reference TRBV5-6 and TRBJ2-7): DAGVTQSPTHLIKTRGQQVTLRCSPKSGHDTVSWYQQALGQGPQFIFQYYEEEERQRGNFPDRFSGHQFPNYSSELNVNALLLGDSALYLCASSWDLSYEQYFGPGTRLTVT.